The 6 T cell receptor beta chains below come from one sample, sequenced in a study of blood T cell repertoires in COVID-19. Repertoires were generated with immunoSEQ multiplex PCR, while TCRdb's copy carries only in-frame clones and drops some. The sample has around 280,000 clones, around 86% seen once; the top ten hold over 1%. The specimen sequenced was peripheral blood. These receptors originate from a man between 65 and 79 years old with acute or convalescent COVID-19.

J is TRBJ2-3 and V is TRBV28, with 11 bases lining up with TRBD2. The germline V gene has CDR1 MDHEN and CDR2 SYDVKM. CDR3 length: 16 residues. V trimming: 6 bases; J trimming: 5 bases; junction bases outside the gene matches: 10. CDR3 DNA sequence: TGTGCCAGCAGCCCACTAGCGGGAGTCGTCAAAGATACGCAGTATTTT. Protein: CASSPLAGVVKDTQYF.

The chain recombines TRBV4-1 with TRBJ2-3; D unresolved. Germline CDR1 and CDR2: MGHRA and YSYEKL. There are 14 residues in the CDR3. Trimming cost V 4 bases and J 2 bases, with 10 bases left between them. The CDR3 DNA reads TGCGCCAGCAGCCCCGACTCGCACACAGATACGCAGTATTTT. Translation: CASSPDSHTDTQYF.

This rearrangement joins TRBV6-5 to TRBJ1-6; D gene unclear. V was clipped by 4 bases and J by 9 bases, with 16 bases between them. Germline V gene lookup returns CDR1 MNHEY and CDR2 SVGAGI. The CDR3 length is 15 residues. The CDR3 reads CASSSGRDTGSPLHF. The DNA for the CDR3 is TGTGCCAGCAGTTCCGGGCGGGATACGGGTTCACCCCTCCACTTT.

The chain is built from TRBV10-3 and TRBJ1-3; D is unresolved. The V end lost 3 bases, the J end lost 4 bases, and 4 bases lay between the germline ends. The CDR3 contains 12 residues. The V gene's germline CDR1 is ENHRY and CDR2 SYGVKD. The CDR3 DNA is TGTGCCATCAGTGACCAGGGAAACACCATATATTTT. It encodes CAISDQGNTIYF.

A single count supports this clone. This chain connects TRBV2 to TRBJ1-2; 7 bases align to TRBD1. V dropped 8 bases and J dropped 4; count of bases not matched to a gene: 7. Per the germline V gene, CDR1 is SNHLY and CDR2 is FYNNEI. This CDR3 spans 13 amino acids. CDR3 nucleotides: TGTGCCAGCGGACGGACAGGAGTCTATGGCTACACCTTC. Translated, it gives CASGRTGVYGYTF.

The rearrangement links TRBV6-2 or TRBV6-3 to TRBJ2-3; 9 nucleotides align to TRBD2. In germline, CDR1 is MNHEY, CDR2 SVGEGT. The CDR3 loop spans 17 amino acids. The junction had 17 bases not matched to a gene; V was cut back by 3 bases and J by 10 bases. The CDR3 nucleotides read TGTGCCAGCAGTTATCGACCTAGCGGGGATAAAACCCGCCCGCAGTATTTT. Its translation is CASSYRPSGDKTRPQYF.